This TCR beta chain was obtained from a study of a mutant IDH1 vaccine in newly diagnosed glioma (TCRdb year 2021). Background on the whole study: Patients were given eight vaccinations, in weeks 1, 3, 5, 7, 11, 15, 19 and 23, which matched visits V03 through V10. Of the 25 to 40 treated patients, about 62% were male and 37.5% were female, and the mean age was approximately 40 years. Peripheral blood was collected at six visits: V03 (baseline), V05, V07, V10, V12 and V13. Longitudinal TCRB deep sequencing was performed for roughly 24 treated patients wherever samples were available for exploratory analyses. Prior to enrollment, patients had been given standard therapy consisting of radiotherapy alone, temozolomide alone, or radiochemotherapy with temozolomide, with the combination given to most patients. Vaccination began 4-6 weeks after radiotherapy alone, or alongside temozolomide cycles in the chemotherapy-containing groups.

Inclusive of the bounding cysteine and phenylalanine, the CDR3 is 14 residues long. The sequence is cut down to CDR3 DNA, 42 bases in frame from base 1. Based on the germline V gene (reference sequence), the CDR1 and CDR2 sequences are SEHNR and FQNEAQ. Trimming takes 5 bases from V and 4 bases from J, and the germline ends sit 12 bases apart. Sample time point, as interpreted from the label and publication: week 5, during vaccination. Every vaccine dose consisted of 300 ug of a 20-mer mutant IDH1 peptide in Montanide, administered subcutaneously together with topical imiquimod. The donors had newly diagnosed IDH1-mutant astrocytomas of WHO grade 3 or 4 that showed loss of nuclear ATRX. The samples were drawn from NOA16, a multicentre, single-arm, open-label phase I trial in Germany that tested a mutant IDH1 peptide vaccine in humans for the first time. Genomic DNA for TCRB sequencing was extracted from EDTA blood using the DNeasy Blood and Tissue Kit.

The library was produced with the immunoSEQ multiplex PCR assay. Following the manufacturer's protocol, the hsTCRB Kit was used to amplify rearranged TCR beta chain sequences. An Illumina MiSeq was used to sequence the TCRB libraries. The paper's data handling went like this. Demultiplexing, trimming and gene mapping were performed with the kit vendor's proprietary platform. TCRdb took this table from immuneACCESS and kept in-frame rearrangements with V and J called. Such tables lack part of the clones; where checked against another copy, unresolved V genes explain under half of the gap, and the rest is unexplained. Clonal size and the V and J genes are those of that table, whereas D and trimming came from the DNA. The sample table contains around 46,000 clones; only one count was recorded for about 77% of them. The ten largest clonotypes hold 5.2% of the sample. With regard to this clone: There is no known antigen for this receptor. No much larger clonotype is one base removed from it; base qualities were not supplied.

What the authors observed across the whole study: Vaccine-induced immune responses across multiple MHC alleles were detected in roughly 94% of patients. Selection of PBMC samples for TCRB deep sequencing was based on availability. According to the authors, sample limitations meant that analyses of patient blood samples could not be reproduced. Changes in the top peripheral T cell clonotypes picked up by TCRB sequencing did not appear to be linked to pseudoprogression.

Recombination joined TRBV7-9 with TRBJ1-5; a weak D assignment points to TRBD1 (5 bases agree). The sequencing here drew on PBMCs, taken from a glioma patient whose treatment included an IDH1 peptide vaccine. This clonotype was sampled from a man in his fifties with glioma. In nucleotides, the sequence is TGTGCCAGCAGCCGCGGGGGGTTTAATCAGCCCCAGCATTTT. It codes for CASSRGGFNQPQHF. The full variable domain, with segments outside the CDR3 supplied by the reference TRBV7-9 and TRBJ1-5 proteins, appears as DTGVSQNPRHKITKRGQNVTFRCDPISEHNRLYWYRQTLGQGPEFLTYFQNEAQLEKSRLLSDRFSAERPKGSFSTLEIQRTEQGDSAMYLCASSRGGFNQPQHFGDGTRLSIL.